This T cell receptor beta chain is from a study of blood T cell repertoires in COVID-19. The V and J ends lost 0 bases and 7 bases, in that order; junction bases with no gene match: 12. Germline V gene sequence: CDR1 SGHKS, CDR2 YYEKEE (reference sequence). The CDR3 totals 16 residues. Some clones are missing from TCRdb's copy, which holds only in-frame ones; the method was immunoSEQ multiplex PCR. Of about 380,000 clones detected, 88% appear once; the ten largest clones hold 0.9% to 1.5%. The clonotype comes from a woman younger than 35 who had recovered from COVID-19. The sample was PBMCs or T cells enriched from blood (not recorded which). The J gene is TRBJ1-2, the V gene TRBV5-5, with TRBD1 matching over 7 bases. The CDR3 sequence: CASSLVPGQAGGGYTF. CDR3 nucleotide sequence: TGTGCCAGCAGCTTGGTACCCGGACAGGCCGGTGGTGGCTACACCTTC.